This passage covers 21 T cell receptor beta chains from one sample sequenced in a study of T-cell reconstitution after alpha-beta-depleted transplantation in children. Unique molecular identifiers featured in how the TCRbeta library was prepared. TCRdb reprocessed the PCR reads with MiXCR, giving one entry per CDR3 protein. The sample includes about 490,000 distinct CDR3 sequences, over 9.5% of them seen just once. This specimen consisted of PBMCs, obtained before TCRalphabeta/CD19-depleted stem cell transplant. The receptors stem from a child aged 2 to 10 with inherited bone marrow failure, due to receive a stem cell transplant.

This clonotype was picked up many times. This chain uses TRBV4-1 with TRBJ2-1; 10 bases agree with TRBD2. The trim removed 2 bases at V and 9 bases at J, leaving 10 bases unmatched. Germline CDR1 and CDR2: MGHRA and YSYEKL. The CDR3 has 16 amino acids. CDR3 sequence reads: CASSQRASGRVGEQFF. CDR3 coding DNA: TGCGCCAGCAGCCAACGAGCTAGCGGGAGAGTAGGTGAGCAGTTCTTC.

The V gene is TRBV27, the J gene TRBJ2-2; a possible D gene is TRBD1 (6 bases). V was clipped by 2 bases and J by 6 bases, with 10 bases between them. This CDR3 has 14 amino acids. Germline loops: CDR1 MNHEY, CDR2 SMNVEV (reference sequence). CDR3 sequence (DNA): TGTGCCAGCAGTTTAACAGGGCGGTCCGGGGAGCTGTTTTTT. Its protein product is CASSLTGRSGELFF.

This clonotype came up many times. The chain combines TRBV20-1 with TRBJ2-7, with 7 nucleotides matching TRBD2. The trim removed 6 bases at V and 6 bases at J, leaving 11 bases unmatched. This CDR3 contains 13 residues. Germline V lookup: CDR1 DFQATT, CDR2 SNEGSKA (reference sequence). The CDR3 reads CSALEGGPREQYF. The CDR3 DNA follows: TGCAGTGCCCTTGAGGGAGGGCCGCGCGAGCAGTACTTC.

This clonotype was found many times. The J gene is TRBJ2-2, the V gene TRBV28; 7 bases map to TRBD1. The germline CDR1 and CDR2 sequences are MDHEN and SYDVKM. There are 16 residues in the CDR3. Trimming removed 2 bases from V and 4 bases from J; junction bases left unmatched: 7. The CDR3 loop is CASSLGMTGSTGELFF. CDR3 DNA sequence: TGTGCCAGCAGTTTAGGGATGACAGGGAGCACCGGGGAGCTGTTTTTT.

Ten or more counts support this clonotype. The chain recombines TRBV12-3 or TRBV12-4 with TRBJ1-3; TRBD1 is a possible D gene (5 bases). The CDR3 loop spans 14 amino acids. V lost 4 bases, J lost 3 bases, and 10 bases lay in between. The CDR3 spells CASSSDTDGNTIYF. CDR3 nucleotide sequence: TGTGCCAGCAGTTCGGACACGGATGGAAACACCATATATTTT.

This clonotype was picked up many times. This chain's CDR3 is CASSLALLKGTPEAFF. The CDR3 coding sequence is TGTGCCAGCAGCTTGGCACTCCTAAAGGGCACCCCTGAAGCTTTCTTT. The V gene is TRBV7-9, the J gene TRBJ1-1; no clear D gene. CDR1 and CDR2 (germline): SEHNR, FQNEAQ (reference sequence). V was cut by 3 bases and J by 6 bases, with 20 bases left in between. The CDR3 totals 16 residues. Filled out from reference TRBV7-9 and TRBJ1-1, the complete variable domain reads DTGVSQNPRHKITKRGQNVTFRCDPISEHNRLYWYRQTLGQGPEFLTYFQNEAQLEKSRLLSDRFSAERPKGSFSTLEIQRTEQGDSAMYLCASSLALLKGTPEAFFGQGTRLTVV.

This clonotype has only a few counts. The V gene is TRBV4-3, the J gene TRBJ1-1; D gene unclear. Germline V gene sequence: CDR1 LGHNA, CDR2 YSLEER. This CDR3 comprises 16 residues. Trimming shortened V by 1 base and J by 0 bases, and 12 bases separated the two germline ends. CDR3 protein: CASSQGLRNMNTEAFF. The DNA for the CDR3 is TGCGCCAGCAGCCAAGGGCTCAGGAACATGAACACTGAAGCTTTCTTT.

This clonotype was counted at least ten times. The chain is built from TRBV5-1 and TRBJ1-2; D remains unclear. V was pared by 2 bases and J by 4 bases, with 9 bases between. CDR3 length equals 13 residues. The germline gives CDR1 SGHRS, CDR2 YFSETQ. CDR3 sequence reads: CASSFADSYGYTF. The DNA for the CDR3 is TGCGCCAGCAGCTTCGCGGACTCCTATGGCTACACCTTC.

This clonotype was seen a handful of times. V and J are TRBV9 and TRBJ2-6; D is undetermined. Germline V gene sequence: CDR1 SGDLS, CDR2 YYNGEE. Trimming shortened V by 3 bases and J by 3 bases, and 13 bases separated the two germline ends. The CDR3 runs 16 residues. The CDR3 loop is CASSGGSSFGANVLTF. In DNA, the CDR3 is TGTGCCAGCAGCGGCGGATCCTCTTTTGGGGCCAACGTCCTGACTTTC.

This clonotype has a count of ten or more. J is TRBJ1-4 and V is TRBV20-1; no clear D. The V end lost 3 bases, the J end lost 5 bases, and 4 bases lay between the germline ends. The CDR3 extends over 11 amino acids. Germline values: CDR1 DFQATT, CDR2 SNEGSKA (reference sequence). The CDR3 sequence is CSARENEKLFF. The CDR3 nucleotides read TGCAGTGCTAGGGAAAATGAAAAACTGTTTTTT.

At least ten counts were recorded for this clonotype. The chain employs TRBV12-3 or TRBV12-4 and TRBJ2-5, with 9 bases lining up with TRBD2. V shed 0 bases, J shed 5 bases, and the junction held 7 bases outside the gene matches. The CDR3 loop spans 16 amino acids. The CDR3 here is CASSLAFTSGFETQYF. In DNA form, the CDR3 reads TGTGCCAGCAGTTTAGCCTTCACTAGCGGGTTCGAGACCCAGTACTTC.

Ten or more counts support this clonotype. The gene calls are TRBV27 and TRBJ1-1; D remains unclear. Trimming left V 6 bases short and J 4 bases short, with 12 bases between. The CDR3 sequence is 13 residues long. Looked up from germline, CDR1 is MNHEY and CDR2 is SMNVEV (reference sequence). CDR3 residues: CASRYGVGTEAFF. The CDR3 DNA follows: TGTGCCAGCAGGTATGGGGTGGGCACTGAAGCTTTCTTT.

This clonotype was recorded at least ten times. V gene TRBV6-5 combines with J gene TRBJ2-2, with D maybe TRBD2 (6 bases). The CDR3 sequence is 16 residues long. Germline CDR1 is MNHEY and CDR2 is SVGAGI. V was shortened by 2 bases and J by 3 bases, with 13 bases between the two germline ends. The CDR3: CASSYREELDTGELFF. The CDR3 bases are TGTGCCAGCAGTTACAGGGAGGAGCTGGACACCGGGGAGCTGTTTTTT.

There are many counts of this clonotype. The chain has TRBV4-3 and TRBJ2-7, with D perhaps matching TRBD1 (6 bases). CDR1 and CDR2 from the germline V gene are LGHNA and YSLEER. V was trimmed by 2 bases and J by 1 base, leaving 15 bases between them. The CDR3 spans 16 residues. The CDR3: CASSQHRVGSSYEQYF. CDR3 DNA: TGCGCCAGCAGCCAACACAGGGTTGGCAGTTCCTACGAGCAGTACTTC.

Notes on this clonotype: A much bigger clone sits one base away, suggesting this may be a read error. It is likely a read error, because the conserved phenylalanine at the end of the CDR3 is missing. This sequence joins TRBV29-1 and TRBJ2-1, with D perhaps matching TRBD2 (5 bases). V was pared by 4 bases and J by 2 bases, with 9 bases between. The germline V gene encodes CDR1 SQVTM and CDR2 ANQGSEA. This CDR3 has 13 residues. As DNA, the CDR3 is TGCAGCGTTGTAGGACTTCCCTACAATGAGCAGTTCTGC. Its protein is CSVVGLPYNEQFC.

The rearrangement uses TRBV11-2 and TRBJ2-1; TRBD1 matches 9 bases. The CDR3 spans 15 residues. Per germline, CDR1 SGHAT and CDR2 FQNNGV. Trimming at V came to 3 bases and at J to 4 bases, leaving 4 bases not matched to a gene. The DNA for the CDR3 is TGTGCCAGCAGCTTCGGGACAGGGAATTACAATGAGCAGTTCTTC. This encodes CASSFGTGNYNEQFF. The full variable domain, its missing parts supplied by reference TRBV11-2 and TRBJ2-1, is EAGVAQSPRYKIIEKRQSVAFWCNPISGHATLYWYQQILGQGPKLLIQFQNNGVVDDSQLPKDRFSAERLKGVDSTLKIQPAKLEDSAVYLCASSFGTGNYNEQFFGPGTRLTVL.

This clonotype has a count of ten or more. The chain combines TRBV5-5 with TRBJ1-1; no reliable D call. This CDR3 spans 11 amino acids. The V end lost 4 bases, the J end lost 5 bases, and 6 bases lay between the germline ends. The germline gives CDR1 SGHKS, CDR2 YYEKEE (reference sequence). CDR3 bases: TGTGCCAGCAGCACATGGACTGAAGCTTTCTTT. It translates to CASSTWTEAFF.

The DNA of the CDR3 is TGTGCCAGCAGTTTTCGCAGGGACCAGCCGGAGCAGTACTTC. It specifies CASSFRRDQPEQYF. The V gene is TRBV12-3 or TRBV12-4, the J gene TRBJ2-7; D is tentatively TRBD1 or TRBD2 (5 bases each). The CDR3 runs to 14 residues. Trimming left V 3 bases short and J 7 bases short, with 16 bases between.

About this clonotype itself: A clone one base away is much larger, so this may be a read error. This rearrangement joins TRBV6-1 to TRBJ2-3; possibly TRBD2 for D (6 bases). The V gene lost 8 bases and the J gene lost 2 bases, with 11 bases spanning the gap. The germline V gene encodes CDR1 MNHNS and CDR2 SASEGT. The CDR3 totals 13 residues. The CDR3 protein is CASLAWVTDTQYF. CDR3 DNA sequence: TGTGCCAGCCTAGCGTGGGTCACAGATACGCAGTATTTT.

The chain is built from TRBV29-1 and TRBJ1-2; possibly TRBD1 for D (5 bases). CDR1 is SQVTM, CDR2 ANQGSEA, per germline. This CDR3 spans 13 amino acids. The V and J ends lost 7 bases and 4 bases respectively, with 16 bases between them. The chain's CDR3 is CSAGRGVGYGYTF. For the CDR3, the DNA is TGCAGCGCTGGCCGGGGGGTGGGCTATGGCTACACCTTC.

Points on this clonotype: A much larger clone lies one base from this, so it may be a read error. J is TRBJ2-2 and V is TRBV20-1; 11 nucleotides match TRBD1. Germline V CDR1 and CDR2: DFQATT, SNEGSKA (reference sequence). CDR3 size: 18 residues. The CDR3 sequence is CSVSPTAGQGANTGELSF. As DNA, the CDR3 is TGCAGTGTCTCGCCGACTGCTGGACAGGGGGCGAACACCGGGGAGCTGTCTTTT.